This T cell receptor beta chain was identified during a study of Ad26.COV2.S vaccination and SARS-CoV-2 variants. Whole-study context: The COV1001 Ad26.COV2.S trial arm included the donor. The study gave Ad26.COV2.S intramuscularly, once or twice 56 days apart. Study observations and caveats: Relative to placebo recipients, vaccine recipients exhibited elevated spike-specific TCR breadth.

Germline-derived CDR1 and CDR2 are GTSNPN and SVGIG (reference sequence). Unmatched junction bases numbered 11, after V lost 3 bases and J lost 0 bases. The CDR3 is made up of 18 amino acids. Treatment described: roughly 18 received Ad26.COV2.S at low or high dose, single or two shots; roughly 5 received placebo; per-sample allocation not given. Sampling took place 63 days after the first vaccine or placebo injection. Adults aged 18-55 years in Boston included the donor. As concerns this clone: The antigen is unknown.

Produced via immunoSEQ multiplex PCR; TCRdb's table is partial and in-frame only. The sample carries approximately 410,000 clones, 80% to 95% recorded once. The chain employs TRBV30 and TRBJ1-4, with 9 bases lining up with TRBD1. This sequence was found in a person between 18 and 65 years old who received the Ad26.COV2.S COVID-19 vaccine or a placebo. Sequences were derived from peripheral blood, sampled in a trial of Ad26.COV2.S vaccine versus placebo. The CDR3 loop reads CAWRSQDRGPATNEKLFF. The CDR3 coding sequence is TGTGCCTGGAGGTCCCAGGACAGGGGCCCTGCAACTAATGAAAAACTGTTTTTT.